This is a list of T cell receptor beta chains from one sample in a study of T cells after yellow fever vaccination. Each CDR3 protein gets one entry after TCRdb re-called the 5' RACE reads with MiXCR. The table lists about 120,000 distinct CDR3 sequences, about 8.2% of them singletons. The specimen was CD8+ T cells sorted from PBMCs, collected on the day of the yellow fever booster vaccination. All receptors come from a man between 18 and 29 years old who received the YFV17D yellow fever vaccine. CDR3s include the opening cysteine and the closing phenylalanine or tryptophan. D genes are given only for firm matches. Expanded clones are given a class, and other clones once, few, many or no size at all.

d_gene: NA
abundance: few
v_gene: TRBV6-2/TRBV6-3
j_gene: TRBJ1-5
CDR3aa: CASSSLVGGSQPQHF
CDR3nt: TGTGCCAGCAGTTCCTTAGTGGGAGGATCTCAGCCCCAGCATTTT

d_gene: NA
abundance: many
v_gene: TRBV29-1
j_gene: TRBJ2-1
CDR3aa: CSGLGADYNEQFF
CDR3nt: TGCAGCGGGTTGGGGGCTGACTACAATGAGCAGTTCTTC

d_gene: NA
abundance: NA
v_gene: TRBV11-2
j_gene: TRBJ2-7
CDR3aa: CASSLPRASYVEQYF
CDR3nt: TGTGCCAGCAGCTTACCCCGGGCCTCTTACGTCGAGCAGTACTTC

d_gene: TRBD2
abundance: NA
v_gene: TRBV29-1
j_gene: TRBJ2-3
CDR3aa: CSVVREGTQYF
CDR3nt: TGCAGCGTTGTTCGGGAGGGGACGCAGTATTTT

d_gene: NA
abundance: NA
v_gene: TRBV7-9
j_gene: TRBJ2-3
CDR3aa: CASSLNPRDGNTDTQYF
CDR3nt: TGTGCCAGCAGCCTCAACCCCAGGGACGGAAACACAGATACGCAGTATTTT

d_gene: NA
abundance: NA
v_gene: TRBV7-6
j_gene: TRBJ2-7
CDR3aa: CASSSSTMTAGSPPYEQYF
CDR3nt: TGTGCCAGCAGCTCGAGTACCATGACCGCTGGTTCACCACCCTACGAGCAGTACTTC

d_gene: TRBD1
abundance: few
v_gene: TRBV5-1
j_gene: TRBJ1-1
CDR3aa: CASSLRPGQGRNTEAFF
CDR3nt: TGCGCCAGCAGCTTGCGTCCAGGACAGGGTAGGAACACTGAAGCTTTCTTT

d_gene: TRBD1
abundance: many
v_gene: TRBV4-2
j_gene: TRBJ1-1
CDR3aa: CASSQRRGGGTEAFF
CDR3nt: TGTGCCAGCAGCCAGAGAAGAGGGGGCGGCACTGAAGCTTTCTTT

d_gene: TRBD2
abundance: many
v_gene: TRBV7-6
j_gene: TRBJ2-5
CDR3aa: CASSFRTSGQETQYF
CDR3nt: TGTGCCAGCAGCTTTAGGACTAGCGGACAAGAGACCCAGTACTTC

d_gene: TRBD1
abundance: few
v_gene: TRBV15
j_gene: TRBJ1-3
CDR3aa: CATSPRDRGPGNTIYF
CDR3nt: TGTGCCACCAGCCCTCGGGACAGGGGGCCTGGAAACACCATATATTTT

d_gene: NA
abundance: few
v_gene: TRBV9
j_gene: TRBJ2-5
CDR3aa: CASSEGWAGVSEETQYF
CDR3nt: TGTGCCAGCAGTGAGGGGTGGGCAGGAGTAAGTGAAGAGACCCAGTACTTC

d_gene: NA
abundance: NA
v_gene: TRBV7-3
j_gene: TRBJ1-3
CDR3aa: CASRTISGNTIYF
CDR3nt: TGTGCCAGCAGGACTATCTCTGGAAACACCATATATTTT

d_gene: NA
abundance: few
v_gene: TRBV27
j_gene: TRBJ1-5
CDR3aa: CASRPGISNQPQHF
CDR3nt: TGTGCCAGCAGACCAGGGATTAGCAATCAGCCCCAGCATTTT

d_gene: NA
abundance: NA
v_gene: TRBV2
j_gene: TRBJ2-2
CDR3aa: CASSDSYTGELFF
CDR3nt: TGTGCCAGCAGTGACAGTTACACCGGGGAGCTGTTTTTT

d_gene: TRBD2
abundance: NA
v_gene: TRBV7-9
j_gene: TRBJ2-4
CDR3aa: CASSPTSGVNIQYF
CDR3nt: TGTGCCAGCAGCCCCACTAGCGGGGTAAACATTCAGTACTTC

d_gene: TRBD2
abundance: many
v_gene: TRBV4-2
j_gene: TRBJ2-3
CDR3aa: CASSQDAMGGSVTDTQYF
CDR3nt: TGTGCCAGCAGCCAAGACGCGATGGGGGGGAGCGTCACAGATACGCAGTATTTT

d_gene: TRBD1
abundance: NA
v_gene: TRBV29-1
j_gene: TRBJ2-1
CDR3aa: CSGTQGFYNEQFF
CDR3nt: TGCAGCGGTACACAGGGGTTTTACAATGAGCAGTTCTTC

d_gene: TRBD1
abundance: NA
v_gene: TRBV7-2
j_gene: TRBJ1-2
CDR3aa: CASSFSGGALGYTF
CDR3nt: TGTGCCAGCAGCTTTTCAGGGGGCGCCCTTGGCTACACCTTC

d_gene: NA
abundance: many
v_gene: TRBV7-9
j_gene: TRBJ2-2
CDR3aa: CASGPWRTNTGELFF
CDR3nt: TGTGCCAGCGGCCCCTGGCGGACCAACACCGGGGAGCTGTTTTTT

d_gene: NA
abundance: NA
v_gene: TRBV7-9
j_gene: TRBJ1-6
CDR3aa: CASSGSDEGLAPLHF
CDR3nt: TGTGCCAGCAGCGGATCGGATGAGGGGCTGGCACCCCTCCACTTT

d_gene: NA
abundance: few
v_gene: TRBV5-1
j_gene: TRBJ1-2
CDR3aa: CASSPVPGEIYGYTF
CDR3nt: TGCGCCAGCAGCCCTGTTCCAGGGGAAATCTATGGCTACACCTTC

d_gene: NA
abundance: NA
v_gene: TRBV27
j_gene: TRBJ2-4
CDR3aa: CASSLSSLAKNIQYF
CDR3nt: TGTGCCAGCAGTTTAAGCTCGCTAGCCAAAAACATTCAGTACTTC

d_gene: TRBD2
abundance: NA
v_gene: TRBV7-6
j_gene: TRBJ2-1
CDR3aa: CASSRSGGGYNEQFF
CDR3nt: TGTGCCAGCAGCCGTAGCGGGGGGGGCTACAATGAGCAGTTCTTC

d_gene: NA
abundance: NA
v_gene: TRBV7-9
j_gene: TRBJ2-2
CDR3aa: CASSFFTAMGNTGELFF
CDR3nt: TGTGCCAGCAGCTTTTTCACAGCGATGGGGAACACCGGGGAGCTGTTTTTT

d_gene: NA
abundance: few
v_gene: TRBV11-2
j_gene: TRBJ2-7
CDR3aa: CASSLIRTSYEQYF
CDR3nt: TGTGCCAGCAGCTTAATTCGTACTAGCTACGAGCAGTACTTC

d_gene: NA
abundance: few
v_gene: TRBV6-5
j_gene: TRBJ1-1
CDR3aa: CASSSFGYTEAFF
CDR3nt: TGTGCCAGCAGTTCTTTCGGATACACTGAAGCTTTCTTT

d_gene: TRBD1
abundance: NA
v_gene: TRBV20-1
j_gene: TRBJ2-3
CDR3aa: CSAPSRQGWGTDTQYF
CDR3nt: TGCAGTGCTCCCTCGAGACAGGGCTGGGGCACAGATACGCAGTATTTT

d_gene: NA
abundance: NA
v_gene: TRBV6-2/TRBV6-3
j_gene: TRBJ2-1
CDR3aa: CASSYWLGSYNEQFF
CDR3nt: TGTGCCAGCAGTTACTGGCTGGGCTCCTACAATGAGCAGTTCTTC

d_gene: NA
abundance: few
v_gene: TRBV28
j_gene: TRBJ2-3
CDR3aa: CASSFGRGGSTDTQYF
CDR3nt: TGTGCCAGCAGTTTCGGGCGGGGAGGTAGCACAGATACGCAGTATTTT

d_gene: NA
abundance: NA
v_gene: TRBV27
j_gene: TRBJ2-5
CDR3aa: CASSLGVGGLGETQYF
CDR3nt: TGTGCCAGCAGTTTAGGTGTCGGGGGGCTGGGAGAGACCCAGTACTTC

d_gene: NA
abundance: few
v_gene: TRBV20-1
j_gene: TRBJ2-1
CDR3aa: CSARGTPGRFNEQFF
CDR3nt: TGCAGTGCTCGCGGCACGCCCGGAAGATTCAATGAGCAGTTCTTC

d_gene: NA
abundance: few
v_gene: TRBV6-6
j_gene: TRBJ2-7
CDR3aa: CASSSAQAYEQYF
CDR3nt: TGTGCCAGCAGTTCGGCCCAGGCCTACGAGCAGTACTTC

d_gene: NA
abundance: NA
v_gene: TRBV15
j_gene: TRBJ2-1
CDR3aa: CATSSWYNEQFF
CDR3nt: TGTGCCACCAGCAGTTGGTACAATGAGCAGTTCTTC

d_gene: TRBD1
abundance: many
v_gene: TRBV29-1
j_gene: TRBJ1-1
CDR3aa: CSSRQGAAEAFF
CDR3nt: TGCAGCTCCAGACAGGGAGCGGCTGAAGCTTTCTTT

d_gene: TRBD1
abundance: many
v_gene: TRBV5-1
j_gene: TRBJ1-2
CDR3aa: CASSLARQGASGYTF
CDR3nt: TGCGCCAGCAGCTTGGCGCGACAGGGGGCTTCGGGCTACACCTTC

d_gene: NA
abundance: NA
v_gene: TRBV7-2
j_gene: TRBJ2-5
CDR3aa: CASSLVVGAQETQYF
CDR3nt: TGTGCCAGCAGCTTAGTGGTTGGAGCCCAGGAGACCCAGTACTTC

d_gene: NA
abundance: few
v_gene: TRBV6-5
j_gene: TRBJ2-3
CDR3aa: CASSQGFTDTQYF
CDR3nt: TGTGCCAGCAGTCAGGGATTCACAGATACGCAGTATTTT

d_gene: NA
abundance: few
v_gene: TRBV6-5
j_gene: TRBJ1-5
CDR3aa: CASSTRDTGQPQHF
CDR3nt: TGTGCCAGCAGTACCCGGGACACAGGTCAGCCCCAGCATTTT

d_gene: TRBD1
abundance: many
v_gene: TRBV4-3
j_gene: TRBJ2-1
CDR3aa: CASSPGTAAYNEQFF
CDR3nt: TGCGCCAGCAGCCCAGGGACAGCAGCGTACAATGAGCAGTTCTTC

d_gene: TRBD1
abundance: few
v_gene: TRBV19
j_gene: TRBJ1-1
CDR3aa: CASSIAGGTEAFF
CDR3nt: TGTGCCAGTAGTATCGCAGGGGGCACTGAAGCTTTCTTT

d_gene: TRBD2
abundance: NA
v_gene: TRBV30
j_gene: TRBJ2-3
CDR3aa: CAWSQGLAGLSTDTQYF
CDR3nt: TGTGCCTGGAGTCAAGGACTAGCGGGGCTTAGCACAGATACGCAGTATTTT

d_gene: NA
abundance: NA
v_gene: TRBV7-3
j_gene: TRBJ2-3
CDR3aa: CASSLSPSGPLYTPADTQYF
CDR3nt: TGTGCCAGCAGCTTAAGCCCCTCGGGACCCCTATATACCCCCGCAGATACGCAGTATTTT

d_gene: TRBD1
abundance: NA
v_gene: TRBV6-2/TRBV6-3
j_gene: TRBJ2-2
CDR3aa: CASSYGAGGFTGELFF
CDR3nt: TGTGCCAGCAGTTACGGGGCAGGGGGCTTCACCGGGGAGCTGTTTTTT

d_gene: NA
abundance: NA
v_gene: TRBV5-6
j_gene: TRBJ2-3
CDR3aa: CASSLVFAPDTQYF
CDR3nt: TGTGCCAGCAGCTTGGTTTTCGCCCCGGATACGCAGTATTTT